The present entry profiles one T cell receptor (beta chain) with its context. Its specificity is not known. The CDR3 contains 14 residues. Germline V gene data show CDR1 as KGHSH and CDR2 as LQKENI. V lost 2 bases to trimming and J lost 7 bases, with 11 bases between them. The data originate from a study of OX40 agonist ivuxolimab in advanced cancers. Overall study context: The dose-escalation group included hepatocellular carcinoma, melanoma, renal cell carcinoma and head and neck cancer.

Repertoires were generated with immunoSEQ multiplex PCR, while TCRdb's copy carries only in-frame clones and drops some. The table includes tens of thousands of clones, approximately 81% detected once. Any history of autoimmune disease or systemic immunosuppression disqualified patients. Study-wide results and caveats: Low normalized T-cell clonal expansion was additionally recorded for some nonresponders. Which antigen the expanded peripheral T cells recognized is unknown.

V gene TRBV18 combines with J gene TRBJ2-2; a possible D gene is TRBD2 (5 bases). The sample was CD4+ or CD8+ T cells sorted from blood, taken in a trial of the OX40 agonist ivuxolimab. The source of this sequence is an adult with an advanced solid tumor such as melanoma, head and neck, liver or kidney cancer. The DNA of the CDR3 is TGTGCCAGCTCACCAAACTCGGCGGGCGGGGAGCTGTTTTTT. It yields the protein CASSPNSAGGELFF.